This T cell receptor beta chain appears in the sequencing data of a study of T cell repertoires in cytomegalovirus infection. Worth noting for this clonotype: Its specificity is not known.

The CDR3 is made up of 15 amino acids. J gave up 4 bases and V 5 bases, and 4 bases lay outside the gene matches. Germline-derived CDR1 and CDR2 are SGDLS and YYNGEE. TCRdb reanalysed the reads using MiXCR and keeps one entry per CDR3 protein. Here the sample spans some 920,000 distinct CDR3 sequences, around 31% being singletons. Specimen: cultured CD8+ T cells from PBMCs, collected from culture after CMV antigen stimulation. The chain recombines TRBV9 with TRBJ2-1; TRBD2 agrees at 12 bases. The TCR comes from a human donor in good health (CMV status not recorded). Some clones in this sample may be carry-over from other donors' samples. This chain's CDR3 is CASSVGLAGYNEQFF. Here the CDR3 DNA reads TGTGCCAGCAGTGTCGGACTAGCGGGGTACAATGAGCAGTTCTTC.